The clone carrying this T cell receptor (beta chain) was observed at least ten times. The antigen is undetermined. This sample stems from a study of T-cell reconstitution after alpha-beta-depleted transplantation in children. Study-wide results and limits: Reports say that about two months after transplant, the alpha-beta T cells came out of several hundred graft clones that had expanded. The high TCRbeta diversity at day 60 in some patients came from surviving recipient T cells and thymic progenitors. At one year after transplant, newly produced T cells mostly accounted for T-cell counts and diversity.

Germline CDR1 SQVTM, CDR2 ANQGSEA. V was trimmed by 6 bases and J by 0 bases, leaving 8 bases between them. CDR3 size: 13 residues. For TCRbeta, the library was prepared with unique molecular identifiers. TCRdb re-called the PCR reads through MiXCR, storing one row per CDR3 protein. Counted here are roughly 150,000 distinct CDR3 sequences, over 8.5% occurring once; the ten biggest clones make up approximately 13%. The chain uses TRBV29-1 and TRBJ2-2; a weak D match, TRBD1 (6 bases). The receptor's source is a boy between 2 and 10 years old with acute myeloid leukemia, due to receive a stem cell transplant. The specimen was PBMCs, collected before TCRalphabeta/CD19-depleted stem cell transplant. The CDR3 DNA follows: TGCAGCGTGGGGACATCGAACACCGGGGAGCTGTTTTTT. This encodes CSVGTSNTGELFF.